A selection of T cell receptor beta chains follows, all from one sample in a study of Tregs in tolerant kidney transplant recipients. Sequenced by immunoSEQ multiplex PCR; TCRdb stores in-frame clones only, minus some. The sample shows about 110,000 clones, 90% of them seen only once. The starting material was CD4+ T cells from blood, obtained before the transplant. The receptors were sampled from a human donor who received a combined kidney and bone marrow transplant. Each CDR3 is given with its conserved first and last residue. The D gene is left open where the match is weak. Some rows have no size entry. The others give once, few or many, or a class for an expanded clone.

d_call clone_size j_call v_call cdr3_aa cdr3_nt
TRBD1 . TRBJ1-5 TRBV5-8 CASSLVTGGKSNQPQHF TGTGCCAGCAGCTTGGTGACAGGGGGCAAGAGCAATCAGCCCCAGCATTTT
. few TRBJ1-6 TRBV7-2 CASSLGGDGSPLHF TGTGCCAGCAGCTTAGGGGGGGACGGTTCACCCCTCCACTTT
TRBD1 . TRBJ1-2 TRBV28 CASRPGTGRNYGYTF TGTGCCAGCAGACCCGGGACAGGTAGAAACTATGGCTACACCTTC
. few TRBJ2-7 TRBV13 CASSLGGQRYF TGTGCCAGCAGCTTAGGAGGACAGCGGTACTTC
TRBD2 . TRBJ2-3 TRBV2 CANKLAGYTDTQYF TGTGCCAACAAACTAGCGGGATACACAGATACGCAGTATTTT
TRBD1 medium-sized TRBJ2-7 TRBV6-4 CASRDGQGDYEQYF TGTGCCAGCAGAGACGGACAGGGGGACTACGAGCAGTACTTC
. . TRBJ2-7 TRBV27 CASSLLKAVHYEQYF TGTGCCAGCAGTCTCTTGAAAGCGGTCCACTACGAGCAGTACTTC
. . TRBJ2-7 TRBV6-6 CASSFLYEQYF TGTGCCAGCAGTTTCCTCTACGAGCAGTACTTC
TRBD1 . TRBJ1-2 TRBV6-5 CASSSPGQGYGYTF TGTGCCAGCAGTTCGCCGGGACAGGGATATGGCTACACCTTC
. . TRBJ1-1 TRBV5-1 CASSFQGKSYTEAFF TGCGCCAGCAGCTTCCAGGGGAAGTCGTACACTGAAGCTTTCTTT
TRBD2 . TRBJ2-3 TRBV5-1 CASSLSGGGTDTQYF TGCGCCAGCAGCTTGAGCGGGGGGGGCACAGATACGCAGTATTTT
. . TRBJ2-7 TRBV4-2 CASSQESGSGGYEQYF TGTGCCAGCAGCCAAGAATCAGGGTCCGGGGGCTACGAGCAGTACTTC
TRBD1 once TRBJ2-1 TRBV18 CASSPLTGSSYNEQFF TGTGCCAGCTCACCACTGACAGGGAGCTCCTACAATGAGCAGTTCTTC
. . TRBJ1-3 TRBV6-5 CASLSSGNTIYF TGTGCCAGTCTCTCTTCTGGAAACACCATATATTTT
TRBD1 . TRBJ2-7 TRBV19 CASSGQGSSGYEQYF TGTGCCAGTAGCGGACAGGGAAGTAGCGGCTACGAGCAGTACTTC
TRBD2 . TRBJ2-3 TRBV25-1 CASTKGTSESTDTQYF TGTGCCAGCACCAAGGGGACTAGCGAGTCCACAGATACGCAGTATTTT
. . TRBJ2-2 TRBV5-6 CASRWGVRPGELFF TGTGCCAGCAGATGGGGAGTTCGCCCCGGGGAGCTGTTTTTT
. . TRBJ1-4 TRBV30 CAWSVLREKLFF TGTGCCTGGAGTGTACTGCGCGAAAAACTGTTTTTT
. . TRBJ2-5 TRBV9 CASSPRTLGETQYF TGTGCCAGCAGCCCCCGGACTTTGGGGGAGACCCAGTACTTC
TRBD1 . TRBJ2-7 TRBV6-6 CASSWGQGDEQYF TGTGCCAGCAGTTGGGGACAGGGCGACGAGCAGTACTTC
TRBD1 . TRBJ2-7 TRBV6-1 CASTWQGAYEQYF TGTGCCAGCACCTGGCAGGGGGCCTACGAGCAGTACTTC
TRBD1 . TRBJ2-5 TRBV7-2 CASSNRGGETQYF TGTGCCAGCAGCAACAGGGGCGGGGAGACCCAGTACTTC
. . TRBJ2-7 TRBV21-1 CASSKGKGANEQYF TGTGCCAGCAGCAAAGGGAAGGGGGCTAACGAGCAGTACTTC
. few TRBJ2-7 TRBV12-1 CASSKRGGQYF TGTGCCAGCAGTAAACGGGGGGGGCAGTACTTC
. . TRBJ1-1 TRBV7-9 CASSLGQGKKAFF TGTGCCAGCAGCCTCGGACAAGGGAAGAAAGCTTTCTTT
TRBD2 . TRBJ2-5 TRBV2 CASSGSSGYQETQYF TGTGCCAGCAGTGGGTCTAGCGGGTACCAAGAGACCCAGTACTTC
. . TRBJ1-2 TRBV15 CATSRDVTAANYGYTF TGTGCCACCAGCAGAGATGTGACAGCAGCTAACTATGGCTACACCTTC
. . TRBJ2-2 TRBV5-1 CASRWLGGTGELFF TGCGCCAGCAGGTGGCTGGGGGGCACCGGGGAGCTGTTTTTT
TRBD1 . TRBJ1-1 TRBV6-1 CASRRTGDTEAFF TGTGCCAGCAGAAGGACAGGGGACACTGAAGCTTTCTTT
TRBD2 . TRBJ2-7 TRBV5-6 CASSFGWTSGLGEQYF TGTGCCAGCAGCTTCGGATGGACTAGCGGTTTAGGCGAGCAGTACTTC
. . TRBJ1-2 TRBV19 CASSYDRYYGYTF TGTGCCAGTAGCTATGACAGGTACTATGGCTACACCTTC
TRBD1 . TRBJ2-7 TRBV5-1 CASSLTVLGTGGYEQYF TGCGCCAGCAGCTTGACGGTCCTGGGGACAGGGGGCTACGAGCAGTACTTC
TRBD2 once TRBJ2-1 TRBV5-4 CASSSRTSGYGEQFF TGTGCCAGCAGCTCTCGGACTAGCGGTTATGGTGAGCAGTTCTTC
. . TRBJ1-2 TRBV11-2 CASSTDRLNYGYTF TGTGCCAGCAGTACGGACAGACTAAACTATGGCTACACCTTC
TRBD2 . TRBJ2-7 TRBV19 CASSMGTSGRGEQYF TGTGCCAGTAGTATGGGGACTAGCGGAAGGGGAGAGCAGTACTTC
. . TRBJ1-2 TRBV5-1 CASSLIGENYGYTF TGCGCCAGCAGCTTGATCGGGGAGAACTATGGCTACACCTTC
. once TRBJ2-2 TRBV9 CASSAPGKVATGELFF TGTGCCAGCAGCGCCCCAGGGAAGGTAGCCACCGGGGAGCTGTTTTTT
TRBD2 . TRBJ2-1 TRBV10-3 CAISEPGLASGDEQFF TGTGCCATCAGTGAGCCCGGACTAGCGTCGGGCGATGAGCAGTTCTTC